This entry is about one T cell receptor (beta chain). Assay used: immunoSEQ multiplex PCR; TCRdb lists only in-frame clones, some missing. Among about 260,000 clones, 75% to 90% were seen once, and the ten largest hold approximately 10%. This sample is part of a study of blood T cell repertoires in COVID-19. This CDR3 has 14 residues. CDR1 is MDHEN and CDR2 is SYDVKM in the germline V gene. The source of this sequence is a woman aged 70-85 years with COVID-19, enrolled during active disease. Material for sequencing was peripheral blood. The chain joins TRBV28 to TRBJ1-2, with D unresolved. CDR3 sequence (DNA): TGTGAGATAAAAGGTGGTGGGCGAGGGTATGGCTACACCTTC. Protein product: CEIKGGGRGYGYTF.